This T cell receptor (beta chain) came from a study of control samples from healthy donors and cancer patients. Germline V gene lookup returns CDR1 KGHDR and CDR2 SFDVKD. CDR3 size: 16 residues. With 4 bases clipped from V and 4 bases from J, the junction kept 5 bases outside the gene matches. Some clones are missing from TCRdb's copy, which holds only in-frame ones; the method was immunoSEQ multiplex PCR. The sample includes around 50,000 clones, 95% to 97% of them seen just once. Sequencing was performed on blood. The TCR sequence derives from a woman aged 30 to 39 in good health. The chain couples TRBV24-1 to TRBJ2-1, with TRBD2 matching 11 bases. In nucleotides, the CDR3 is TGTGCCACCAGTGACAGACTAGCGGGACCTTACAATGAGCAGTTCTTC. Protein sequence: CATSDRLAGPYNEQFF.